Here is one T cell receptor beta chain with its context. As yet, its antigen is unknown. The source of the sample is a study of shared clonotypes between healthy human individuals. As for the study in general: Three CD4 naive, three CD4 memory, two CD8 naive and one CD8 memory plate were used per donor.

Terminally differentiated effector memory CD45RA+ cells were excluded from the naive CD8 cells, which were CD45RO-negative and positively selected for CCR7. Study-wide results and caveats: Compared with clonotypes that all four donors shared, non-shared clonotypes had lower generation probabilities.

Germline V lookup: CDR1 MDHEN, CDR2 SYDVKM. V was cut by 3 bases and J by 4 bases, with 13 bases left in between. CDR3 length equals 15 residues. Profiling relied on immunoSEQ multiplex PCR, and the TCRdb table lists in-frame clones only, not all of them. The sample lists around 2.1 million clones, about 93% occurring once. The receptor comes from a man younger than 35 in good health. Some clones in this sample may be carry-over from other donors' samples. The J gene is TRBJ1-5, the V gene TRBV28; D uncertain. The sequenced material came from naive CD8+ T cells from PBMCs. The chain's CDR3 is CASSFPAIGNQPQHF. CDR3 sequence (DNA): TGTGCCAGCAGTTTCCCAGCAATCGGAAATCAGCCCCAGCATTTT.